The 27 T cell receptor beta chains below come from one sample, sequenced in a study of cytomegalovirus exposure and HLA in healthy donors (TCRdb year 2017). To prepare the library, the immunoSEQ multiplex PCR assay was applied. The multiplex PCR relied on a mix of 60 forward primers for TCR Vbeta segments and 13 reverse primers for TCR Jbeta segments. The table comes from immuneACCESS by way of TCRdb, which keeps in-frame sequences with V and J called. Part of the clones is missing from these tables; in studies checked, under half for an unresolved V gene and the rest for unknown reasons. Counted in this sample were about 150,000 clones; more than 75% of them appeared once. The ten top clones hold around 2.2% of the sample. Sequencing was carried out using PBMCs. All receptors derive from a man aged 25-45 years in good health and CMV-seronegative.

This clone occurred a few times. The chain carries TRBV28 and TRBJ2-1; maybe TRBD2 (5 bases). Trimming took 10 bases from V and 0 from J, leaving 16 bases between them. Per germline, CDR1 MDHEN and CDR2 SYDVKM. This CDR3 region has 15 residues. In nucleotides, the CDR3 is TGTGCCATAACGAAGCGGATAAGCTCCTACAATGAGCAGTTCTTC. Protein: CAITKRISSYNEQFF.

V gene TRBV10-3 combines with J gene TRBJ1-2; weak D call: TRBD1 (5 bases). The germline V gene has CDR1 ENHRY and CDR2 SYGVKD. This CDR3 region has 14 residues. Trimming removed 7 bases from V and 2 bases from J, with 14 bases in between. The CDR3 sequence: CAITHRLVNYGYTF. The DNA for the CDR3 is TGTGCCATCACCCACAGGTTGGTAAACTATGGCTACACCTTC.

The V gene is TRBV15, the J gene TRBJ2-5, with TRBD2 as a possible D gene (6 bases). The end of the DNA fits TRBJ2-7 better, so the J call may be wrong. This CDR3 contains 15 residues. Germline V gene data show CDR1 as LNHNV and CDR2 as YYDKDF (reference sequence). The CDR3 here is CATSRDRGTANEQYF. As DNA, the CDR3 is TGTGCCACCAGCAGAGATCGCGGGACTGCTAACGAGCAGTACTTC.

This chain links TRBV7-2 with TRBJ2-7, with a possible D match to TRBD2 (5 bases). This CDR3 has 13 residues. Germline CDR1 SGHTA, CDR2 FQGNSA. V was cut by 6 bases and J by 3 bases, with 12 bases left in between. CDR3 residues: CASRKDGDYEQYF. For the CDR3, the DNA is TGTGCCAGCAGAAAGGACGGGGACTACGAGCAGTACTTC.

CDR3: CASGLVENEQFF. The CDR3 nucleotides read TGTGCTAGTGGTTTGGTAGAGAATGAGCAGTTCTTC. This chain links TRBV12-5 with TRBJ2-1, with unresolved D. Germline V gene data show CDR1 as LGHNT and CDR2 as FRNRAP. V was shortened by 0 bases and J by 7 bases, with 4 bases between the two germline ends. CDR3 length: 12 amino acids.

J is TRBJ1-2 and V is TRBV15, with TRBD1 matching 8 bases. The CDR3 runs to 15 residues. Germline loops: CDR1 LNHNV, CDR2 YYDKDF (reference sequence). The V gene end was trimmed by 1 base and the J gene end by 2 bases; junction bases not matched to a gene: 3. The CDR3 sequence is CATSRGRQGNYGYTF. The CDR3 nucleotides are TGTGCCACCAGCAGAGGTCGACAGGGGAACTATGGCTACACCTTC.

The chain carries TRBV5-1 and TRBJ1-1; D is unresolved. The CDR3 is 16 residues long. The V end was cut by 0 bases, the J end by 0 bases, with 12 bases between. The germline gives CDR1 SGHRS, CDR2 YFSETQ. The CDR3 DNA reads TGCGCCAGCAGCTTGGGTTACTCCAGGTTGAACACTGAAGCTTTCTTT. Protein sequence: CASSLGYSRLNTEAFF.

The genes are TRBV7-2 and TRBJ2-7, with D perhaps TRBD1 (5 bases). The CDR3 loop spans 14 amino acids. The V and J ends lost 7 bases and 5 bases respectively, with 18 bases between them. Germline V gene data show CDR1 as SGHTA and CDR2 as FQGNSA. The CDR3 region has the DNA TGTGCCAGCACCCGCATAGGGGCGCTGAACGAGCAGTACTTC. Translated: CASTRIGALNEQYF.

The chain couples TRBV9 to TRBJ1-2, with unresolved D. Germline values: CDR1 SGDLS, CDR2 YYNGEE. The germline V and J ends were trimmed by 0 bases and 3 bases, with 15 bases remaining between them. This CDR3 region has 16 residues. DNA of the CDR3: TGTGCCAGCAGCGTAGATTTGACTCTGACCCACTATGGCTACACCTTC. This sequence encodes CASSVDLTLTHYGYTF. Together with reference TRBV9 and TRBJ1-2, the CDR3 gives the full variable domain: DSGVTQTPKHLITATGQRVTLRCSPRSGDLSVYWYQQSLDQGLQFLIQYYNGEERAKGNILERFSAQQFPDLHSELNLSSLELGDSALYFCASSVDLTLTHYGYTFGSGTRLTVV.

V and J are TRBV5-1 and TRBJ2-7, with a weak D call TRBD2 (6 bases). Germline assignment: CDR1 SGHRS and CDR2 YFSETQ. This CDR3 spans 14 amino acids. Trimming stripped 4 bases from V and 2 bases from J, with 13 bases between. The CDR3 spells CASSPYGGTYEQYF. DNA of the CDR3: TGCGCCAGCAGCCCCTATGGCGGGACCTACGAGCAGTACTTC. The whole variable domain, remainder taken from reference TRBV5-1 and TRBJ2-7, is KAGVTQTPRYLIKTRGQQVTLSCSPISGHRSVSWYQQTPGQGLQFLFEYFSETQRNKGNFPGRFSGRQFSNSRSEMNVSTLELGDSALYLCASSPYGGTYEQYFGPGTRLTVT.

This chain uses TRBV4-1 with TRBJ2-3; D may be TRBD1 (6 bases). CDR1 is MGHRA and CDR2 is YSYEKL in the germline V gene. The CDR3 consists of 15 residues. V shed 2 bases and J shed 2 bases, with 11 bases lying between them. In DNA form, the CDR3 reads TGCGCCAGCAGCCAACAGGGGTTTTTCACAGATACGCAGTATTTT. Amino acids: CASSQQGFFTDTQYF.

This chain joins TRBV15 and TRBJ1-3; D might be TRBD1 (5 bases). The V end was cut by 5 bases, the J end by 1 base, with 9 bases between. The CDR3 has 14 amino acids. CDR1 LNHNV and CDR2 YYDKDF come from the germline V gene (reference sequence). The CDR3 sequence is CATSAGGSGNTIYF. In DNA, the CDR3 is TGTGCCACCAGCGCGGGGGGATCTGGAAACACCATATATTTT.

This clone was recorded only once. The chain uses TRBV6-5 and TRBJ2-7; tentative D call: TRBD2 (7 bases). Per the germline V gene, CDR1 is MNHEY and CDR2 is SVGAGI. Between the trimmed V and J ends, which lost 0 bases and 4 bases, there was a span of 16 bases. The CDR3 consists of 16 residues. The CDR3 bases are TGTGCCAGCAGTTACTCGATACTAGGGGGACTATACGAGCAGTACTTC. Translated, it gives CASSYSILGGLYEQYF.

The rearrangement joins TRBV5-4 to TRBJ2-5; TRBD1 might be the D (8 bases). CDR1 and CDR2 (germline): SGHNT, YYREEE (reference sequence). The length of the CDR3 is 16 residues. V was shortened by 7 bases and J by 5 bases, with 24 bases between the two germline ends. CDR3 DNA sequence: TGTGCCAGCCGCTCCCTTTCTACAGGGGGAGGGGAGACCCAGTACTTC. This codes for CASRSLSTGGGETQYF.

The chain links TRBV9 to TRBJ2-1; 11 nucleotides agree with TRBD2. Germline V lookup: CDR1 SGDLS, CDR2 YYNGEE. V gave up 4 bases and J gave up 0 bases; unmatched junction bases: 9. The CDR3 length is 18 residues. The CDR3 protein is CASSPTSGGFASYNEQFF. The CDR3 DNA is TGTGCCAGCAGCCCAACTAGCGGGGGTTTCGCCTCCTACAATGAGCAGTTCTTC.

CDR3 loop: CASSYFDSVGTEAFF. The CDR3, as DNA: TGTGCCAGCAGTTACTTCGACAGTGTGGGCACTGAAGCTTTCTTT. V is TRBV6-5 and J is TRBJ1-1; possible D gene TRBD1, 5 bases. V gave up 1 base and J gave up 4 bases, with 13 bases separating them. The CDR3 is made up of 15 amino acids. Germline-derived CDR1 and CDR2 are MNHEY and SVGAGI.

The rearrangement joins TRBV6-6 to TRBJ2-5; tentative D call: TRBD2 (5 bases). Trimming took 2 bases from V and 5 from J, leaving 9 bases between them. This CDR3 is built from 13 residues. The germline gives CDR1 MNHNY, CDR2 SVGAGI (reference sequence). This CDR3 is CASSYPGEETQYF. CDR3 bases: TGTGCCAGCAGTTACCCCGGGGAGGAGACCCAGTACTTC.

This clone was counted once. This chain joins TRBV13 and TRBJ2-2; 14 bases fit TRBD2. V trimming: 5 bases; J trimming: 5 bases; junction bases outside the gene matches: 13. The germline V gene encodes CDR1 PRHDT and CDR2 FYEKMQ (reference sequence). The CDR3 has 19 residues. The CDR3 loop reads CASSQGTSGSVRRTGELFF. DNA for the CDR3: TGTGCCAGCAGCCAAGGGACTAGCGGGAGTGTCAGGAGGACCGGGGAGCTGTTTTTT.

The chain combines TRBV18 with TRBJ1-2; no reliable D call. Trimming pared 3 bases from V and 7 bases from J, leaving 33 bases between. The CDR3 consists of 20 residues. Germline-derived CDR1 and CDR2 are KGHSH and LQKENI. As DNA, the CDR3 is TGTGCCAGCTCACCCAACCCACTAGCGGTTCAAAGGTTGGCCGGAGGTGGCTACACCTTC. This gives the protein CASSPNPLAVQRLAGGGYTF.

J is TRBJ1-5 and V is TRBV30, with TRBD1 as a possible D gene (5 bases). Trimming removed 7 bases at V and 2 bases at J, with 12 bases between. The CDR3 runs 13 residues. CDR1 GTSNPN and CDR2 SVGIG come from the germline V gene (reference sequence). The CDR3 reads CAFSIGGNQPQHF. The CDR3 DNA reads as TGTGCCTTTTCGATAGGGGGCAATCAGCCCCAGCATTTT. The whole variable domain, remainder taken from reference TRBV30 and TRBJ1-5, is SQTIHQWPATLVQPVGSPLSLECTVEGTSNPNLYWYRQAAGRGLQLLFYSVGIGQISSEVPQNLSASRPQDRQFILSSKKLLLSDSGFYLCAFSIGGNQPQHFGDGTRLSIL.

The chain has TRBV9 and TRBJ2-3; D might be TRBD2 (6 bases). The length of the CDR3 is 14 residues. Looked up from germline, CDR1 is SGDLS and CDR2 is YYNGEE. Trimming removed 4 bases from V and 2 bases from J, with 11 bases in between. DNA for the CDR3: TGTGCCAGCAGCTCGGGACTGGCCACAGATACGCAGTATTTT. Translated, it gives CASSSGLATDTQYF.

The rearrangement joins TRBV7-8 to TRBJ2-1; D gene uncertain. The V gene's germline CDR1 is SGHVS and CDR2 FQNEAQ. Trimming removed 5 bases from V and 10 bases from J, with 9 bases in between. The CDR3 consists of 11 residues. The CDR3 DNA is TGTGCCAGCAGCCCAAGCTGGGAGCAGTTCTTC. Translating it yields CASSPSWEQFF.

With respect to this clone: This same CDR3 is encoded by further DNA sequences in the sample. The chain is built from TRBV6-5 and TRBJ2-7; 10 bases map to TRBD1. This CDR3 comprises 15 residues. The V and J ends lost 2 bases and 2 bases, in that order; junction bases with no gene match: 3. The germline gives CDR1 MNHEY, CDR2 SVGAGI. CDR3 DNA: TGTGCCAGCAGTTACGCGGGGACAGGGGCCTACGAGCAGTACTTC. It codes for CASSYAGTGAYEQYF.

The rearrangement links TRBV5-1 to TRBJ2-1, with 8 nucleotides matching TRBD2. The CDR3 spans 16 residues. Germline V gives CDR1 SGHRS, CDR2 YFSETQ. J was trimmed by 8 bases and V by 6 bases; bases with no gene match: 16. CDR3 amino acids: CASMRGTRGIVDEQFF. CDR3 nucleotide sequence: TGCGCCAGCATGCGGGGGACTAGGGGTATAGTCGATGAGCAGTTCTTC.

The chain recombines TRBV28 with TRBJ2-7; TRBD2 aligns across 12 bases. The junction had 4 bases not matched to a gene; V was cut back by 3 bases and J by 7 bases. This CDR3 has 14 residues. Germline CDR1 MDHEN, CDR2 SYDVKM. In DNA form, the CDR3 reads TGTGCCAGCAGTTTTCTAGCGGGAGGGGGGGAGCAGTACTTC. Translating it yields CASSFLAGGGEQYF.

The chain carries TRBV28 and TRBJ1-5, with a tentative D call TRBD1 (5 bases). The germline V gene encodes CDR1 MDHEN and CDR2 SYDVKM. The CDR3 loop spans 14 amino acids. V was shortened by 10 bases and J by 3 bases, with 16 bases between the two germline ends. The CDR3 DNA is TGTGCCACATTAATGGGGCAGGACAATCAGCCCCAGCATTTT. It is translated as CATLMGQDNQPQHF.

The J gene is TRBJ1-2, the V gene TRBV6-5, with TRBD1 identical over 8 bases. The CDR3 is 14 amino acids. V trimming: 2 bases; J trimming: 8 bases; junction bases outside the gene matches: 7. CDR1 is MNHEY, CDR2 SVGAGI, per germline. In DNA form, the CDR3 reads TGTGCCAGCAGTTACAAGGACAGGGTAGGCGGCTACACCTTC. It encodes CASSYKDRVGGYTF.